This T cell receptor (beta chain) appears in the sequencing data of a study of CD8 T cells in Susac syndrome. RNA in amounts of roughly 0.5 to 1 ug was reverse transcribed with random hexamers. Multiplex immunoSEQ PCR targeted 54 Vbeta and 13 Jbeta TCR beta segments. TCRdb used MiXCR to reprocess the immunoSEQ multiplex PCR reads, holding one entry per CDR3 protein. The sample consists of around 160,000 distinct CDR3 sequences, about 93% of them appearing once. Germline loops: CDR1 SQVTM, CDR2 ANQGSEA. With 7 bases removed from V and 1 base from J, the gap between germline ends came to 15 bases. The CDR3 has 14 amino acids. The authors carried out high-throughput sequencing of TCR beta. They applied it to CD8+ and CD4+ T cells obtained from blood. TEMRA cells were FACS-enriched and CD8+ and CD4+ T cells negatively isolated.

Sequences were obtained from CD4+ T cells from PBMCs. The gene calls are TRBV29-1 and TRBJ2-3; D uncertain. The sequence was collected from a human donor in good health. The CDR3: CSARHLGGTDTQYF. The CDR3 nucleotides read TGCAGCGCACGACACCTTGGGGGCACAGATACGCAGTATTTT.